This is a list of T cell receptor beta chains from one sample in a study of blood T cells in healthy people across ages. From the 5' RACE reads, TCRdb called clonotypes with MiXCR, one entry per CDR3 protein. The data hold some 1,000,000 distinct CDR3 sequences, with about 23% observed a single time. These same records also appear under a second study, on T cells of mothers and their children.

Sample: blood. The receptors here all came from a girl aged 2 to 9 in good health. The CDR3 runs from the conserved cysteine through the conserved F or W. Fields, in order: V gene, J gene, clone size, D gene, CDR3 protein, CDR3 DNA. A D gene is named only where the DNA matches it firmly. Some rows mark clone size as missing; the rest say once, few, many or name a class of expanded clone.

TRBV27	TRBJ1-3	few	NA	CASSLSVNGNTTYF	TGTGCCAGCAGTTTATCCGTTAACGGAAACACCACATATTTT
TRBV7-9	TRBJ2-1	NA	NA	CASSHGPETQFF	TGTGCCAGCAGTCACGGACCAGAGACCCAGTTCTTC
TRBV10-2	TRBJ2-2	NA	TRBD1	CATTGAYTGELFF	TGCGCCACCACAGGGGCGTACACCGGGGAGCTGTTTTTT
TRBV19	TRBJ2-5	NA	NA	CATTGPQETQYF	TGTGCCACCACAGGGCCCCAAGAGACCCAGTACTTC
TRBV6-2/TRBV6-3	TRBJ2-7	few	NA	CASIRRLSAGTYEQYF	TGTGCCAGCATACGCCGCCTTTCCGCAGGCACCTACGAGCAGTACTTC
TRBV7-2	TRBJ2-5	NA	NA	CASSAGPLRETQYF	TGTGCCAGCAGCGCCGGACCCCTCAGAGAGACCCAGTACTTC
TRBV27	TRBJ2-7	few	TRBD1	CASSFFAAGGFYEQYF	TGTGCCAGCAGTTTCTTTGCGGCAGGGGGCTTTTACGAGCAGTACTTC
TRBV28	TRBJ2-1	few	NA	CASSSQTGVSYNEQFF	TGTGCCAGCAGCTCCCAGACTGGCGTATCCTATAATGAGCAGTTCTTC
TRBV6-5	TRBJ2-7	NA	TRBD1	CAGSYTTGKVYEQYF	TGTGCCGGCAGCTATACGACAGGGAAGGTGTACGAGCAGTACTTC
TRBV7-9	TRBJ2-7	NA	NA	CASSLEIPYEQYF	TGTGCCAGCAGCTTAGAGATTCCATACGAGCAGTACTTC
TRBV7-8	TRBJ2-7	NA	TRBD2	CASSLWRLAEYYEQYF	TGTGCCAGCAGCCTCTGGAGGCTAGCGGAGTACTACGAGCAGTACTTC
TRBV29-1	TRBJ2-7	few	TRBD1	CSVVDRGRF	TGCAGCGTTGTGGACAGGGGCCGCTTC
TRBV6-2/TRBV6-3	TRBJ2-5	few	NA	CASRARPEETQYF	TGTGCCAGCCGTGCGCGGCCGGAAGAGACCCAGTACTTC
TRBV28	TRBJ2-3	few	TRBD2	CASSYFLASGSVSTDTQYF	TGTGCCAGCAGTTATTTCCTGGCTAGCGGGAGTGTAAGCACAGATACGCAGTATTTT
TRBV7-2	TRBJ2-5	few	NA	CASSLGDEGETQYF	TGTGCCAGCAGCTTAGGTGACGAGGGTGAGACCCAGTACTTC
TRBV5-1	TRBJ1-1	NA	NA	CASSSPERMNTEAFF	TGCGCCAGCAGCTCACCGGAACGGATGAACACTGAAGCTTTCTTT
TRBV29-1	TRBJ2-1	NA	NA	CSVVEDEQFF	TGCAGCGTTGTAGAGGATGAGCAGTTCTTC
TRBV6-6	TRBJ2-2	NA	TRBD2	CASRVTSGHTGELFF	TGTGCCAGCAGGGTAACTAGCGGCCACACCGGGGAGCTGTTTTTT
TRBV7-6	TRBJ1-6	NA	NA	CASSSLQGKPYNSPLHF	TGTGCCAGCAGCTCTCTACAGGGCAAACCCTATAATTCACCCCTCCACTTT
TRBV5-1	TRBJ2-7	NA	NA	CASSPQEGGNEQYF	TGCGCCAGCAGCCCCCAGGAGGGGGGGAACGAGCAGTACTTC
TRBV5-1	TRBJ2-5	NA	TRBD1	CASSLPQGASGETQYF	TGCGCCAGCAGCTTACCACAGGGGGCAAGTGGAGAGACCCAGTACTTC
TRBV4-3	TRBJ1-4	NA	NA	CASSQGVTGANEKLFF	TGCGCCAGCAGCCAAGGGGTTACCGGGGCGAATGAAAAACTGTTTTTT
TRBV5-1	TRBJ1-1	NA	TRBD1	CASSRMGQGDTEAFF	TGCGCCAGCAGCAGAATGGGACAGGGTGACACTGAAGCTTTCTTT
TRBV2	TRBJ2-2	NA	NA	CASSDWGGQTGELFF	TGTGCCAGCAGTGATTGGGGTGGGCAAACCGGGGAGCTGTTTTTT
TRBV24-1	TRBJ1-5	NA	TRBD1	CATSGTGGLDQPQHF	TGTGCCACCAGTGGCACAGGGGGGTTAGATCAGCCCCAGCATTTT
TRBV10-3	TRBJ1-2	few	TRBD1	CATQNVQGAEAYGYTF	TGTGCCACACAAAACGTACAGGGGGCGGAGGCCTATGGCTACACCTTC
TRBV7-2	TRBJ2-1	NA	TRBD2	CASSLSTSGYNEQFF	TGTGCCAGCAGCTTATCTACTAGCGGTTACAATGAGCAGTTCTTC
TRBV20-1	TRBJ1-1	few	NA	CRQEGNTEAFF	TGCAGGCAGGAGGGAAACACTGAAGCTTTCTTT
TRBV11-2	TRBJ2-1	few	NA	CASSLEGLYEQFF	TGTGCCAGCAGCTTAGAGGGTTTATATGAGCAGTTCTTC
TRBV10-3	TRBJ1-4	NA	NA	CAISEPETGEKLFF	TGTGCCATCAGTGAACCTGAGACGGGTGAAAAACTGTTTTTT
TRBV20-1	TRBJ2-1	few	NA	CSARGMWENSYNEQFF	TGCAGTGCTAGAGGAATGTGGGAGAACTCCTACAATGAGCAGTTCTTC
TRBV6-5	TRBJ2-1	NA	TRBD2	CASSYSIPSGGAEQFF	TGTGCCAGCAGTTACTCGATCCCTAGCGGGGGGGCGGAGCAGTTCTTC
TRBV11-2	TRBJ1-4	few	NA	CASSLEIGEKLFF	TGTGCCAGCAGCTTAGAAATCGGGGAAAAACTGTTTTTT
TRBV4-1	TRBJ2-5	NA	TRBD2	CASSQEAGDGETQYF	TGCGCCAGCAGCCAAGAGGCGGGAGACGGGGAGACCCAGTACTTC
TRBV24-1	TRBJ2-7	NA	NA	CATSDIQGGEQYF	TGTGCCACCAGTGATATACAGGGTGGCGAGCAGTACTTC
TRBV12-5	TRBJ2-5	few	NA	CASGLPGARRETQYF	TGCGCTAGTGGTTTGCCTGGGGCCCGTAGGGAGACCCAGTACTTC
TRBV29-1	TRBJ2-7	NA	NA	CSVEDLPYEQYF	TGCAGCGTTGAAGATCTGCCCTACGAGCAGTACTTC
TRBV5-1	TRBJ2-7	NA	NA	CASSLDVLGHTSYEQYF	TGCGCCAGCAGCTTGGACGTGTTGGGGCATACCTCCTACGAGCAGTACTTC
TRBV20-1	TRBJ1-2	NA	NA	CSARDPPPSF	TGCAGTGCTAGAGATCCTCCACCATCCTTC
TRBV7-8	TRBJ2-2	few	NA	CASSRYRLNTGELFF	TGTGCCAGCAGCAGATACAGGTTGAACACCGGGGAGCTGTTTTTT
TRBV7-3	TRBJ1-1	NA	TRBD1	CASSLIGTVTEAFF	TGTGCCAGCAGCTTAATCGGGACAGTCACTGAAGCTTTCTTT
TRBV18	TRBJ1-2	NA	TRBD1	CASSPPRGTGPSFYGYTF	TGTGCCAGCTCACCACCACGAGGGACAGGCCCTAGTTTTTATGGCTACACCTTC
TRBV12-3/TRBV12-4	TRBJ2-7	NA	NA	CASSLDRSVFNEQYF	TGTGCCAGCAGTTTAGATCGTAGCGTTTTTAACGAGCAGTACTTC
TRBV29-1	TRBJ2-7	NA	NA	CSTWDTNYEQYF	TGCAGCACCTGGGACACTAACTACGAGCAGTACTTC
TRBV29-1	TRBJ2-3	few	NA	CSVEQAGGDTQYF	TGCAGCGTTGAACAGGCTGGAGGGGATACGCAGTATTTT
TRBV20-1	TRBJ2-5	few	NA	CSARDPGRQETQYF	TGCAGTGCTAGAGATCCGGGACGGCAAGAGACCCAGTACTTC
TRBV20-1	TRBJ2-7	NA	TRBD2	CSASSGAYEQYF	TGCAGTGCTAGCAGCGGGGCCTACGAGCAGTACTTC
TRBV20-1	TRBJ2-1	few	NA	CSARFGEQFF	TGCAGTGCTCGATTCGGTGAGCAGTTCTTC
TRBV6-5	TRBJ1-2	NA	TRBD1	CASSPDRGFHGYTF	TGTGCCAGCAGTCCGGACAGGGGGTTTCATGGCTACACCTTC
TRBV4-1	TRBJ2-5	NA	NA	CASSPRDAETQYF	TGCGCCAGCAGCCCAAGGGACGCAGAGACCCAGTACTTC
TRBV7-2	TRBJ2-4	NA	NA	CASSKASGTKNIQYF	TGTGCCAGCAGCAAGGCCTCAGGGACCAAAAACATTCAGTACTTC
TRBV19	TRBJ2-1	few	NA	CASRWDTNEQFF	TGTGCCAGTAGATGGGACACTAATGAGCAGTTCTTC
TRBV7-2	TRBJ2-2	few	TRBD1	CASSGSGGGELFF	TGTGCCAGCAGCGGATCAGGGGGCGGGGAGCTGTTTTTT
TRBV6-1	TRBJ2-5	few	NA	CASPPGGGDYQETQYF	TGTGCCAGCCCCCCGGGGGGCGGGGACTACCAAGAGACCCAGTACTTC
TRBV29-1	TRBJ2-1	few	TRBD2	CSVEEETSDYNEQFF	TGCAGCGTTGAAGAAGAGACTAGCGACTACAATGAGCAGTTCTTC
TRBV6-6	TRBJ2-2	NA	NA	CASSYVTPGELFF	TGTGCCAGCAGTTACGTCACCCCCGGGGAGCTGTTTTTT